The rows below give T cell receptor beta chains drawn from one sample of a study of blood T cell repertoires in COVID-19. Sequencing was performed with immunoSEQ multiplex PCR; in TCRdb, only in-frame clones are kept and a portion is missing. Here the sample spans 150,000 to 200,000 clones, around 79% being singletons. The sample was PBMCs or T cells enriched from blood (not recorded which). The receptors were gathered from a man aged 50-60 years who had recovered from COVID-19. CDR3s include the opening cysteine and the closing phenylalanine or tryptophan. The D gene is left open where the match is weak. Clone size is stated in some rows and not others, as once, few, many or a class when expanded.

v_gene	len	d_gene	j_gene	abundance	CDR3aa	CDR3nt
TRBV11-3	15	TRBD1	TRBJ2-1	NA	CASSLAGQGGTEQFF	TGTGCCAGCAGCTTAGCGGGACAGGGTGGGACTGAGCAGTTCTTC
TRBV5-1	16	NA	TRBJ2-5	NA	CASNPWGGDRQETQYF	TGCGCCAGCAACCCATGGGGAGGAGACCGCCAAGAGACCCAGTACTTC
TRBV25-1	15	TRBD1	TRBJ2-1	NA	CASSATGGRYNEQFF	TGTGCCAGCAGTGCAACAGGGGGCCGCTACAATGAGCAGTTCTTC
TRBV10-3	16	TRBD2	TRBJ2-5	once	CAISDPTSGPGETQYF	TGTGCCATCAGTGACCCGACTAGCGGCCCGGGAGAGACCCAGTACTTC
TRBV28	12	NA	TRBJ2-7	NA	CASSVGRYEQYF	TGTGCCAGCAGTGTAGGCAGGTACGAGCAGTACTTC
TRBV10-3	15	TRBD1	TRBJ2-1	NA	CAITGDRGGYNEQFF	TGTGCCATCACAGGGGACAGGGGAGGTTACAATGAGCAGTTCTTC
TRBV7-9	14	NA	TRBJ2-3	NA	CASSLSQATDTQYF	TGTGCCAGCAGCTTATCACAGGCGACAGATACGCAGTATTTT
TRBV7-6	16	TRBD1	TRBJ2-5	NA	CASSLAGQGAGETQYF	TGTGCCAGCAGCTTAGCGGGACAGGGGGCCGGAGAGACCCAGTACTTC
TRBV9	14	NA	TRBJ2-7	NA	CASSVGVSSYEQYF	TGTGCCAGCAGCGTAGGTGTCAGCTCCTACGAGCAGTACTTC
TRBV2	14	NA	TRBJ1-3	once	CASSQPRGGNTIYF	TGTGCCAGCAGTCAGCCTCGAGGGGGAAACACCATATATTTT
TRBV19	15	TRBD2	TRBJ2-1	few	CASSPTSISYNEQFF	TGTGCCAGTTCACCGACTAGCATCTCCTACAATGAGCAGTTCTTC
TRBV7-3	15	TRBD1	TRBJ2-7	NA	CASSPKRQTGGWQYF	TGTGCCAGCAGCCCTAAACGGCAGACAGGGGGCTGGCAGTACTTC
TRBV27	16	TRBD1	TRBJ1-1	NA	CASGLLGTGANTEAFF	TGTGCCAGCGGACTTCTAGGGACAGGGGCGAACACTGAAGCTTTCTTT
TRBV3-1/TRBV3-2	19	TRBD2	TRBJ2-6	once	CASSQVGSGRIDGANVLTF	TGTGCCAGCAGCCAAGTCGGGAGCGGGAGGATAGATGGGGCCAACGTCCTGACTTTC
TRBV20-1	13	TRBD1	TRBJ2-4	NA	CSASPGQANIQYF	TGCAGTGCTAGTCCGGGACAGGCTAACATTCAGTACTTC
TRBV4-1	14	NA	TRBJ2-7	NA	CASSQVNNPYEQYF	TGCGCCAGCAGCCAAGTAAACAACCCCTACGAGCAGTACTTC
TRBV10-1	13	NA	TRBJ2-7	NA	CASSESNSNEQYF	TGCGCCAGCAGTGAGTCGAACAGTAACGAGCAGTACTTC
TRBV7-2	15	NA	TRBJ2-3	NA	CASSSETLITDTQYF	TGTGCCAGCAGTTCTGAGACACTGATCACAGATACGCAGTATTTT
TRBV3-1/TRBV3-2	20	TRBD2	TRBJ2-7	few	CASSHPSQRTSGRPSYEQYF	TGTGCCAGCAGTCACCCCAGCCAAAGGACTAGCGGGAGGCCCAGCTACGAGCAGTACTTC
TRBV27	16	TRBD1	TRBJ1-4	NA	CASSLLGGTGIEKLFF	TGTGCCAGCAGTTTATTGGGAGGGACAGGGATTGAAAAACTGTTTTTT
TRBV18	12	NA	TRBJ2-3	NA	CASSPYTDTQYF	TGTGCCAGCTCACCTTACACAGATACGCAGTATTTT
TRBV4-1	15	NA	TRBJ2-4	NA	CASSQVQGSINIQYF	TGCGCCAGCAGCCAAGTACAGGGTTCGATAAACATTCAGTACTTC
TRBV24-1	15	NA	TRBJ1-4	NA	CATSDLGRDGEKLFF	TGTGCCACCAGTGATTTAGGCAGGGATGGTGAAAAACTGTTTTTT
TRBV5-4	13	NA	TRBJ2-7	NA	CASSQRGAYEQYF	TGTGCCAGCAGCCAGCGCGGGGCCTACGAGCAGTACTTC
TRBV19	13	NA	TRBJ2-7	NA	CASSSGTVGEQYF	TGTGCCAGTAGTAGCGGGACGGTAGGTGAGCAGTACTTC